Each of the 21 T cell receptor beta chains below was sequenced from the same sample in a study of T cell changes during pregnancy in multiple sclerosis. Using immunoSEQ multiplex PCR, the repertoire was profiled, and TCRdb retains in-frame clones only, with some absent. The sample carries about 32,000 clones, more than 70% recorded once. The input for sequencing was CD8+ T cells from peripheral blood mononuclear cells, taken in the first trimester of pregnancy. The receptors derive from a female donor with multiple sclerosis, enrolled in a pregnancy study.

For this clone: At one boundary the junction diverges from the germline segment, which might be a read error. The chain recombines TRBV7-7 with TRBJ2-2; the D gene is possibly TRBD1 (6 bases). This CDR3 contains 14 residues. CDR1 is SSHAT and CDR2 is FNYEAQ in the germline V gene (reference sequence). As DNA, the CDR3 is TGTGCTAGCAGTCCTATCCAGGGGACCGGGGAGCTGTTTTTT. Translated, it gives CASSPIQGTGELFF. The full variable domain, its missing parts supplied by reference TRBV7-7 and TRBJ2-2, is GAGVSQSPRYKVTKRGQDVTLRCDPISSHATLYWYQQALGQGPEFLTYFNYEAQPDKSGLPSDRFSAERPEGSISTLTIQRTEQRDSAMYRCASSPIQGTGELFFGEGSRLTVL.

The V call is TRBV7-2, the J call TRBJ1-1; no clear D gene. This CDR3 has 16 residues. V was clipped by 2 bases and J by 1 base, with 14 bases between them. Looked up from germline, CDR1 is SGHTA and CDR2 is FQGNSA. CDR3 in amino acids: CASSLFSDSGNTEAFF. CDR3 sequence (DNA): TGTGCCAGCAGCTTATTTTCGGACTCTGGGAACACTGAAGCTTTCTTT.

The V gene is TRBV28, the J gene TRBJ1-1, with TRBD1 matching over 11 bases. Germline CDR1 is MDHEN and CDR2 is SYDVKM. The CDR3 length is 16 residues. The V segment lost 5 bases and the J segment 4 bases; nucleotides outside the gene matches: 9. CDR3 coding DNA: TGTGCCAGCAGTCCCCGCGGTGGGACAGGGGGCACTGAAGCTTTCTTT. It translates to CASSPRGGTGGTEAFF.

The chain is built from TRBV6-6 and TRBJ2-1; tentative D call: TRBD1 (5 bases). The germline CDR1 and CDR2 sequences are MNHNY and SVGAGI (reference sequence). CDR3 length: 13 amino acids. The V and J ends lost 2 bases and 5 bases respectively, with 7 bases between them. The CDR3, as DNA: TGTGCCAGCAGTTACCAGGGTCACAATGAGCAGTTCTTC. It yields the protein CASSYQGHNEQFF.

The V and J genes are TRBV28 and TRBJ1-3; no definite D call. V dropped 2 bases and J dropped 0 bases, with 8 bases sitting between them. The CDR3 contains 15 residues. Germline CDR1 reads MDHEN; CDR2 reads SYDVKM. As DNA, the CDR3 is TGTGCCAGCAGTTTAGACGGGAACTCTGGAAACACCATATATTTT. Protein sequence: CASSLDGNSGNTIYF.

The chain couples TRBV14 to TRBJ1-3; D unresolved. Germline-derived CDR1 and CDR2 are SGHDN and FVKESK. The CDR3 length is 17 residues. Between the trimmed V and J ends, which lost 1 base and 2 bases, there was a span of 15 bases. The CDR3 spells CASSQGTPFTAGNTIYF. The CDR3 region has the DNA TGTGCCAGCAGCCAAGGGACTCCCTTTACGGCTGGAAACACCATATATTTT. The variable domain in full, completed from reference TRBV14 and TRBJ1-3, reads EAGVTQFPSHSVIEKGQTVTLRCDPISGHDNLYWYRRVMGKEIKFLLHFVKESKQDESGMPNNRFLAERTGGTYSTLKVQPAELEDSGVYFCASSQGTPFTAGNTIYFGEGSWLTVV.

The CDR3, as DNA: TGCGCCAGCAGCCAGGTCCCGGGACTAGCGGGAGAGGACACCGGGGAGCTGTTTTTT. Translation: CASSQVPGLAGEDTGELFF. The chain combines TRBV4-1 with TRBJ2-2; TRBD2 matches 14 bases. V lost 3 bases to trimming and J lost 3 bases; unmatched junction nucleotides: 9. Germline CDR1 is MGHRA and CDR2 is YSYEKL. This CDR3 has 19 residues.

CDR3 protein: CASSLVAESYEQYF. Here the CDR3 DNA reads TGTGCCAGCAGCTTAGTAGCGGAGTCCTACGAGCAGTACTTC. The J gene is TRBJ2-7, the V gene TRBV7-6, with D possibly being TRBD2 (6 bases). The V end lost 1 base, the J end lost 1 base, and 8 bases lay between the germline ends. Germline V lookup: CDR1 SGHVS, CDR2 FNYEAQ. The CDR3 extends over 14 amino acids.

This chain joins TRBV5-4 and TRBJ2-2; 14 bases fit TRBD2. Per germline, CDR1 SGHNT and CDR2 YYREEE (reference sequence). The CDR3 loop spans 17 amino acids. V lost 4 bases to trimming and J lost 0 bases; unmatched junction nucleotides: 2. CDR3 in amino acids: CASSKGLAGANTGELFF. In nucleotides, the CDR3 is TGTGCCAGCAGCAAGGGACTAGCGGGAGCGAACACCGGGGAGCTGTTTTTT.

V and J are TRBV7-3 and TRBJ1-5; 8 nucleotides line up with TRBD1. The germline CDR1 and CDR2 sequences are SGHTA and FQGTGA. J gave up 4 bases and V 2 bases, and 4 bases lay outside the gene matches. CDR3 length: 15 amino acids. This CDR3 is CASSLRTGRNQPQHF. The CDR3 DNA reads as TGTGCCAGCAGCTTACGGACAGGGCGAAATCAGCCCCAGCATTTT.

The V call is TRBV28, the J call TRBJ1-4, with TRBD1 as a possible D gene (6 bases). Germline V gives CDR1 MDHEN, CDR2 SYDVKM. This CDR3 is built from 14 residues. V was cut by 6 bases and J by 8 bases, with 16 bases left in between. CDR3 DNA sequence: TGTGCCAGCAGGCTACAGGGTGTCGGCGAAAAACTGTTTTTT. Residues: CASRLQGVGEKLFF.

The chain uses TRBV2 and TRBJ2-1, with 10 positions matching TRBD2. The J segment lost 8 bases and the V segment lost 3 bases, leaving 4 bases of the junction unmatched. The CDR3 is 14 amino acids. CDR1 and CDR2 from the germline V gene are SNHLY and FYNNEI. The CDR3 coding sequence is TGTGCCAGCAGTGAGGCTAGCGGGAGCGATGAGCAGTTCTTC. This encodes CASSEASGSDEQFF. Together with reference TRBV2 and TRBJ2-1, the CDR3 gives the full variable domain: EPEVTQTPSHQVTQMGQEVILRCVPISNHLYFYWYRQILGQKVEFLVSFYNNEISEKSEIFDDQFSVERPDGSNFTLKIRSTKLEDSAMYFCASSEASGSDEQFFGPGTRLTVL.

Many counts were recorded for this clone. The V gene is TRBV7-2, the J gene TRBJ2-7; D is undetermined. This CDR3 has 15 residues. In germline, CDR1 is SGHTA, CDR2 FQGNSA. V lost 5 bases and J 3 bases, leaving 17 bases between the germline ends. CDR3 amino acids: CASSPRPLAHYEQYF. CDR3 in DNA: TGTGCCAGCAGCCCGAGACCGTTAGCCCACTACGAGCAGTACTTC.

The chain recombines TRBV28 with TRBJ2-7; 7 bases align to TRBD1. The CDR3 extends over 15 amino acids. Germline assignment: CDR1 MDHEN and CDR2 SYDVKM. Trimming at V came to 6 bases and at J to 5 bases, leaving 13 bases not matched to a gene. The CDR3 region has the DNA TGTGCCAGCAGGCCACGCACCGACAGGGCCCACGAGCAGTACTTC. Translated: CASRPRTDRAHEQYF.

J is TRBJ2-5 and V is TRBV6-5; 9 nucleotides line up with TRBD1. The V gene's germline CDR1 is MNHEY and CDR2 SVGAGI. Trimming at V came to 4 bases and at J to 4 bases, leaving 7 bases not matched to a gene. The length of the CDR3 is 15 residues. This chain's CDR3 is CASSSIQGARETQYF. As DNA, the CDR3 is TGTGCCAGCAGTTCTATACAGGGGGCAAGAGAGACCCAGTACTTC.

This clone was seen just once. The chain recombines TRBV5-1 with TRBJ2-5, with 8 bases identical to TRBD1. With 3 bases clipped from V and 7 bases from J, the junction kept 5 bases outside the gene matches. CDR1 is SGHRS and CDR2 is YFSETQ in the germline V gene. The CDR3 consists of 13 residues. The CDR3 sequence is CASSWGTGTTQYF. CDR3 sequence (DNA): TGCGCCAGCAGCTGGGGGACAGGTACGACCCAGTACTTC.

The genes are TRBV5-1 and TRBJ2-7, with 10 bases aligning to TRBD1. The CDR3 consists of 16 residues. In germline, CDR1 is SGHRS, CDR2 YFSETQ. V gave up 2 bases and J gave up 3 bases; unmatched junction bases: 8. The chain's CDR3 is CASSFAPGQGVYEQYF. As DNA, the CDR3 is TGCGCCAGCAGCTTTGCCCCAGGACAGGGGGTCTACGAGCAGTACTTC.

The table lists this clone with a few counts. The V and J genes are TRBV6-4 and TRBJ2-2; TRBD2 might be the D (6 bases). The V end lost 7 bases, the J end lost 6 bases, and 15 bases lay between the germline ends. Germline CDR1 reads MRHNA; CDR2 reads SNTAGT. This CDR3 is 14 amino acids long. This chain's CDR3 is CASTLAPSAGELFF. For the CDR3, the DNA is TGTGCCAGCACACTAGCTCCATCAGCCGGGGAGCTGTTTTTT.

This clone was counted a single time. The chain links TRBV4-1 to TRBJ2-2; TRBD2 matches 15 bases. Germline lookup yields CDR1 MGHRA and CDR2 YSYEKL. The CDR3 extends over 16 amino acids. V trimming: 1 base; J trimming: 8 bases; junction bases outside the gene matches: 2. The CDR3 nucleotides are TGCGCCAGCAGCCAAGTGGGACTAGCGGGAGGTGGGGAGCTGTTTTTT. Translated: CASSQVGLAGGGELFF.

The chain joins TRBV6-4 to TRBJ2-2; 7 bases fit TRBD2. The CDR3 runs 16 residues. CDR1 and CDR2 from the germline V gene are MRHNA and SNTAGT. J was trimmed by 0 bases and V by 2 bases; bases with no gene match: 3. The CDR3 DNA is TGTGCCAGCAGTGACAGCGGGGAAACGAACACCGGGGAGCTGTTTTTT. Encoded protein: CASSDSGETNTGELFF.

The gene calls are TRBV5-1 and TRBJ1-1; 9 nucleotides line up with TRBD1. The J segment lost 6 bases and the V segment lost 2 bases, leaving 5 bases of the junction unmatched. The V gene's germline CDR1 is SGHRS and CDR2 YFSETQ. CDR3 size: 14 residues. Here the CDR3 reads CASSFGTGLSEAFF. CDR3 in DNA: TGCGCCAGCAGCTTCGGGACAGGGCTCTCTGAAGCTTTCTTT.